Below, 27 T cell receptor beta chains from the same sample are listed, as sequenced in a study of T cells in Graves' hyperthyroidism and ophthalmopathy. Researchers amplified the TCR beta CDR3 regions from RNA transcripts. RT-PCR in the first round (using the HTBI primer set) targeted the TCR CDR3. Each CDR3 protein gets one entry after TCRdb re-called the multiplex PCR reads with MiXCR. The repertoire holds approximately 560,000 distinct CDR3 sequences, with roughly 14% as singletons. Source material: blood. The source of these receptors is a woman in her twenties or thirties with Graves' hyperthyroidism.

This clonotype was seen ten or more times. The chain links TRBV7-9 to TRBJ2-2; D not resolved. The CDR3 loop spans 13 amino acids. The V gene lost 5 bases and the J gene lost 6 bases, with 10 bases spanning the gap. The germline CDR1 and CDR2 sequences are SEHNR and FQNEAQ (reference sequence). The DNA of the CDR3 is TGTGCCAGCAGCCCCCTGACCTCCGGGGAGCTGTTTTTT. Amino acid sequence: CASSPLTSGELFF.

The CDR3 DNA is TGCGCCAGCAGCCGGCTCCCGGGACAGTTGGGGATAGGCGAGCAGTACTTC. It codes for CASSRLPGQLGIGEQYF. The V gene is TRBV4-1, the J gene TRBJ2-7; 7 bases are shared with TRBD1. The germline V gene encodes CDR1 MGHRA and CDR2 YSYEKL. The trim removed 4 bases at V and 6 bases at J, leaving 18 bases unmatched. This CDR3 spans 17 amino acids.

The chain uses TRBV6-1 and TRBJ1-2; 8 nucleotides match TRBD1. V lost 6 bases, J lost 0 bases, and 9 bases stayed unmatched. This CDR3 region has 16 residues. Germline CDR1 and CDR2: MNHNS and SASEGT. The CDR3 reads CASREPGTGTNYGYTF. The DNA of the CDR3 is TGTGCCAGCAGAGAGCCCGGGACAGGTACTAACTATGGCTACACCTTC.

The chain couples TRBV19 to TRBJ2-5; D gene ambiguous. The V end lost 0 bases, the J end lost 5 bases, and 10 bases lay between the germline ends. Germline assignment: CDR1 LNHDA and CDR2 SQIVND (reference sequence). The length of the CDR3 is 14 residues. CDR3: CASSIDFLGETQYF. In DNA form, the CDR3 reads TGTGCCAGTAGTATAGATTTCCTGGGGGAGACCCAGTACTTC.

The CDR3 sequence is CASRSGESPLHF. DNA of the CDR3: TGTGCCAGCAGATCAGGGGAATCACCCCTCCACTTT. This chain joins TRBV6-2 or TRBV6-3 and TRBJ1-6, with a weak D call TRBD1 (6 bases). Germline CDR1 and CDR2: MNHEY and SVGEGT. This CDR3 contains 12 residues. Trimming took 6 bases from V and 10 from J, leaving 10 bases between them.

This chain links TRBV19 with TRBJ2-2, with 12 bases matching TRBD2. The length of the CDR3 is 16 residues. Germline V gene data show CDR1 as LNHDA and CDR2 as SQIVND (reference sequence). Trimming took 6 bases from V and 4 from J; bases not matched to a gene: 6. CDR3 sequence: CASSLAGGPSTGELFF. CDR3 bases: TGTGCCAGTAGCCTAGCGGGAGGGCCAAGCACCGGGGAGCTGTTTTTT.

The J gene is TRBJ1-5, the V gene TRBV20-1; 8 bases align to TRBD1. The ends lost 0 bases at V and 3 bases at J; junction bases unmatched: 4. Germline V gene lookup returns CDR1 DFQATT and CDR2 SNEGSKA (reference sequence). This CDR3 spans 15 amino acids. This CDR3 reads CSARDTGGNNQPQHF. The CDR3 nucleotides are TGCAGTGCTAGAGATACAGGGGGAAACAATCAGCCCCAGCATTTT.

This clonotype was detected only a few times. CDR3: CASSVEGRGAGNNEQFF. CDR3 DNA sequence: TGTGCCAGCAGCGTAGAAGGGAGGGGGGCAGGAAACAATGAGCAGTTCTTC. The chain uses TRBV9 and TRBJ2-1, with D maybe TRBD2 (7 bases). Trimming left V 0 bases short and J 5 bases short, with 18 bases between. The CDR3 has 17 residues. CDR1 SGDLS and CDR2 YYNGEE come from the germline V gene.

This clonotype showed up just a few times. The V gene is TRBV3-1, the J gene TRBJ2-2; D possibly corresponds to TRBD2 (6 bases). This CDR3 contains 13 residues. Germline V lookup: CDR1 LGHDT, CDR2 YNNKEL (reference sequence). V was cut by 4 bases and J by 6 bases, with 9 bases left in between. The CDR3 loop is CASSPTSSGELFF. DNA of the CDR3: TGTGCCAGCAGCCCTACTAGCTCCGGGGAGCTGTTTTTT.

This clonotype was found many times. The chain recombines TRBV20-1 with TRBJ2-1; no firm D call. The CDR3 sequence is 11 residues long. Germline lookup yields CDR1 DFQATT and CDR2 SNEGSKA (reference sequence). V shed 6 bases and J shed 6 bases, with 9 bases lying between them. DNA of the CDR3: TGCAGTGCAAGGGTGATCAATGAGCAGTTCTTC. Translation gives CSARVINEQFF.

This clonotype was picked up a small number of times. The V and J genes are TRBV9 and TRBJ2-2, with TRBD2 identical over 9 bases. The V gene end was trimmed by 1 base and the J gene end by 8 bases; junction bases not matched to a gene: 6. The CDR3 contains 15 residues. CDR1 is SGDLS and CDR2 is YYNGEE in the germline V gene. The CDR3 loop is CASSVSGTSSGELFF. CDR3 coding DNA: TGTGCCAGCAGCGTATCCGGGACTAGCTCGGGGGAGCTGTTTTTT. Using reference TRBV9 and TRBJ2-2 for the parts outside the CDR3, the full variable domain is DSGVTQTPKHLITATGQRVTLRCSPRSGDLSVYWYQQSLDQGLQFLIQYYNGEERAKGNILERFSAQQFPDLHSELNLSSLELGDSALYFCASSVSGTSSGELFFGEGSRLTVL.

This clonotype was detected many times. This chain links TRBV18 with TRBJ2-1; D gene uncertain. CDR3 length equals 14 residues. CDR1 is KGHSH and CDR2 is LQKENI in the germline V gene. V lost 0 bases, J lost 5 bases, and 8 bases lay in between. DNA for the CDR3: TGTGCCAGCTCACCACCTTCGGCCCACAATGAGCAGTTCTTC. Protein product: CASSPPSAHNEQFF.

In this sample, this clonotype turned up a few times. The genes are TRBV4-1 and TRBJ2-5, with D uncertain. This CDR3 comprises 13 residues. V lost 4 bases, J lost 2 bases, and 8 bases lay in between. Per germline, CDR1 MGHRA and CDR2 YSYEKL. As DNA, the CDR3 is TGCGCCAGCAGCCGAGCCCCGCAAGAGACCCAGTACTTC. It specifies CASSRAPQETQYF.

The V gene is TRBV11-2, the J gene TRBJ2-3, with 12 bases aligning to TRBD2. The CDR3 covers 16 residues. The germline CDR1 and CDR2 sequences are SGHAT and FQNNGV. The V gene end was trimmed by 5 bases and the J gene end by 3 bases; junction bases not matched to a gene: 6. The CDR3 DNA reads TGTGCCAGCAGCGCAAGACTAGCGGGAGTGACAGATACGCAGTATTTT. As protein: CASSARLAGVTDTQYF.

This chain uses TRBV29-1 with TRBJ2-5; 12 bases are a match to TRBD1. This CDR3 has 15 amino acids. CDR1 SQVTM and CDR2 ANQGSEA come from the germline V gene. J lost 5 bases, V lost 6 bases, and 10 bases had no gene match. CDR3 in amino acids: CSVGGGTGGAETQYF. The CDR3 coding sequence is TGCAGCGTCGGAGGGGGGACAGGGGGCGCGGAGACCCAGTACTTC.

The rearrangement joins TRBV6-5 to TRBJ2-7, with unresolved D. The CDR3 is made up of 14 amino acids. With 2 bases removed from V and 0 bases from J, the gap between germline ends came to 8 bases. Germline loops: CDR1 MNHEY, CDR2 SVGAGI. CDR3 in amino acids: CASSYAPYSYEQYF. CDR3 DNA: TGTGCCAGCAGTTACGCCCCTTACTCCTACGAGCAGTACTTC.

The genes are TRBV18 and TRBJ1-1; D possibly corresponds to TRBD1 (6 bases). This CDR3 is 17 amino acids long. Trimming stripped 3 bases from V and 0 bases from J, with 17 bases between. CDR1 is KGHSH and CDR2 is LQKENI in the germline V gene. CDR3 sequence (DNA): TGTGCCAGCTCACCCCCGGGACAAGGGGGGGTGAACACTGAAGCTTTCTTT. This translates into CASSPPGQGGVNTEAFF. The variable domain in full, completed from reference TRBV18 and TRBJ1-1, reads NAGVMQNPRHLVRRRGQEARLRCSPMKGHSHVYWYRQLPEEGLKFMVYLQKENIIDESGMPKERFSAEFPKEGPSILRIQQVVRGDSAAYFCASSPPGQGGVNTEAFFGQGTRLTVV.

Only a few counts were recorded for this clonotype. This chain links TRBV6-2 or TRBV6-3 with TRBJ2-7, with TRBD1 as a possible D gene (5 bases). Germline V gene data show CDR1 as MNHEY and CDR2 as SVGEGT. V dropped 6 bases and J dropped 5 bases, with 14 bases sitting between them. The CDR3 contains 13 residues. The CDR3 region is CASRKGPIDEQYF. The CDR3 coding sequence is TGTGCCAGCAGGAAGGGGCCCATCGACGAGCAGTACTTC.

This clonotype was found a few times. The rearrangement joins TRBV3-1 to TRBJ1-4; perhaps TRBD1 as D (5 bases). Germline-derived CDR1 and CDR2 are LGHDT and YNNKEL (reference sequence). This CDR3 contains 15 residues. With 3 bases removed from V and 7 bases from J, the gap between germline ends came to 15 bases. The CDR3 bases are TGTGCCAGCAGCCAGCAGGGTGTCTTTTCTGAAAAACTGTTTTTT. It is translated as CASSQQGVFSEKLFF.

This clonotype was seen ten or more times. This chain links TRBV7-8 with TRBJ2-3; D gene uncertain. CDR1 is SGHVS and CDR2 is FQNEAQ in the germline V gene. The CDR3 totals 13 residues. The V and J ends lost 5 bases and 8 bases respectively, with 14 bases between them. Here the CDR3 DNA reads TGTGCCAGCAGCCCCCAGTTGGAGACTACGCAGTATTTT. Protein product: CASSPQLETTQYF.

The chain recombines TRBV10-3 with TRBJ2-7; D possibly corresponds to TRBD1 (6 bases). Per the germline V gene, CDR1 is ENHRY and CDR2 is SYGVKD. This CDR3 has 15 amino acids. The V gene lost 2 bases and the J gene lost 1 base, with 12 bases spanning the gap. CDR3 loop: CAISETDRMSYEQYF. The CDR3 region has the DNA TGTGCCATCAGTGAGACCGACAGGATGTCCTACGAGCAGTACTTC.

This clonotype was counted ten times or more. This chain joins TRBV3-1 and TRBJ1-1; 9 nucleotides agree with TRBD1. V was clipped by 2 bases and J by 6 bases; unmatched bases: 10. Germline V gives CDR1 LGHDT, CDR2 YNNKEL (reference sequence). This CDR3 spans 16 amino acids. CDR3 nucleotide sequence: TGTGCCAGCAGCCAAAAAGTCGGGACAGGGATTGCTGAAGCTTTCTTT. Amino acids: CASSQKVGTGIAEAFF.

The chain carries TRBV20-1 and TRBJ2-3; perhaps TRBD2 as D (7 bases). Trimming left V 1 base short and J 6 bases short, with 17 bases between. The CDR3 sequence is 15 residues long. Germline-derived CDR1 and CDR2 are DFQATT and SNEGSKA (reference sequence). CDR3 loop: CSARAGASGRDTQYF. The CDR3 bases are TGCAGTGCTAGAGCGGGGGCTAGCGGACGGGATACGCAGTATTTT.

This clonotype was found many times. The chain is built from TRBV2 and TRBJ1-1; tentatively, D is TRBD1 (6 bases). Trimming shortened V by 8 bases and J by 4 bases, and 14 bases separated the two germline ends. In germline, CDR1 is SNHLY, CDR2 FYNNEI. The CDR3 is 13 residues long. For the CDR3, the DNA is TGTGCCAGCCGTACGGACAGTCCCACTGAAGCTTTCTTT. Translation gives CASRTDSPTEAFF.

Comment on this clonotype: This may be a read error, as it is one base from a much larger clone. The V gene is TRBV13, the J gene TRBJ1-5; 7 nucleotides match TRBD1. Germline CDR1 is PRHDT and CDR2 is FYEKMQ (reference sequence). V trimming: 5 bases; J trimming: 7 bases; junction bases outside the gene matches: 5. This CDR3 spans 13 amino acids. The CDR3 bases are TGTGCCAGCAGCGTCGACAGGGAACAGCCCCAGCATTTT. Protein product: CASSVDREQPQHF.

The chain joins TRBV10-3 to TRBJ1-4; no reliable D call. Germline V CDR1 and CDR2: ENHRY, SYGVKD. Trimming left V 4 bases short and J 7 bases short, with 10 bases between. CDR3 length: 13 amino acids. CDR3 sequence reads: CAISVRGFEKLFF. In DNA form, the CDR3 reads TGTGCCATCAGTGTACGGGGTTTTGAAAAACTGTTTTTT.

The rearrangement links TRBV10-3 to TRBJ2-7; tentative D call: TRBD2 (7 bases). Trimming removed 3 bases at V and 2 bases at J, with 11 bases between. Germline V gene sequence: CDR1 ENHRY, CDR2 SYGVKD. The CDR3 consists of 14 residues. CDR3: CAISESGGTYEQYF. In DNA form, the CDR3 reads TGTGCCATCAGTGAATCGGGGGGCACCTACGAGCAGTACTTC.